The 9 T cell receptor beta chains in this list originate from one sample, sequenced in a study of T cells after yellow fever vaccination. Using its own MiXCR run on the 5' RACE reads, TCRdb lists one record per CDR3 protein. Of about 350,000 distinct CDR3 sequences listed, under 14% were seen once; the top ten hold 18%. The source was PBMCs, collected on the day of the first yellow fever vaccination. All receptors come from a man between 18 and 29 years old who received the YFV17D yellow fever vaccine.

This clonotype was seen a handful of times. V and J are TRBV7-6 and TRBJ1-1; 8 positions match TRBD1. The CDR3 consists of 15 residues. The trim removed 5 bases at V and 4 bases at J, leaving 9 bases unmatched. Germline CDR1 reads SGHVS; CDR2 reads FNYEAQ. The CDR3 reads CASSMGQAAGTEAFF. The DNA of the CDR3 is TGTGCCAGCAGCATGGGACAGGCCGCGGGCACTGAAGCTTTCTTT. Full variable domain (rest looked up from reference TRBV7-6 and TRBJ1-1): GAGVSQSPRYKVTKRGQDVALRCDPISGHVSLYWYRQALGQGPEFLTYFNYEAQQDKSGLPNDRFSAERPEGSISTLTIQRTEQRDSAMYRCASSMGQAAGTEAFFGQGTRLTVV.

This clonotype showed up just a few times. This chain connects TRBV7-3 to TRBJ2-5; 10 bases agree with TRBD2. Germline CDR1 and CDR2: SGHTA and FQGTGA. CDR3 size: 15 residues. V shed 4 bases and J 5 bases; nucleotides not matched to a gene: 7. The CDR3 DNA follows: TGTGCCAGCAGCTCAAGCGGGGGGGCCCAGGAGACCCAGTACTTC. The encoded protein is CASSSSGGAQETQYF.

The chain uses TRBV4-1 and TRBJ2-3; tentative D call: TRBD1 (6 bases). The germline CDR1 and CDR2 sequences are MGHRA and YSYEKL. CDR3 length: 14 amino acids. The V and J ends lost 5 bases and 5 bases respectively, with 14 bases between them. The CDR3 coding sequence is TGCGCCAGCAGCTACTCGCAAGGGGGAGATACGCAGTATTTT. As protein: CASSYSQGGDTQYF.

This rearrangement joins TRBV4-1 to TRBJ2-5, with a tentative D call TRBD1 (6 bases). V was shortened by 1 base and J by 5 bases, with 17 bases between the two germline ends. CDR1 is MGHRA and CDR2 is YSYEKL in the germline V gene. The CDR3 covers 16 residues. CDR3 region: CASSQGQGLEGETQYF. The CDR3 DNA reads TGCGCCAGCAGCCAAGGGCAGGGGCTCGAGGGGGAGACCCAGTACTTC.

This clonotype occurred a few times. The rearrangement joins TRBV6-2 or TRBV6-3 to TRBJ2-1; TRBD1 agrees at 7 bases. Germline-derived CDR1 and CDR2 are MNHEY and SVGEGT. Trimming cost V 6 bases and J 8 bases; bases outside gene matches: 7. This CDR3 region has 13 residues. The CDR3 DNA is TGTGCCAGCAGCACGGGGCAGGGGGATGAGCAGTTCTTC. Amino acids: CASSTGQGDEQFF.

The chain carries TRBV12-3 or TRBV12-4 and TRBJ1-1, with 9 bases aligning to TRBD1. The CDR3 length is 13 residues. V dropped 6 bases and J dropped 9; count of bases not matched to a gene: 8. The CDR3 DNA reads TGTGCCAGCAGGGGACAGGGAAGTGTTCAAGCTTTCTTT. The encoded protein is CASRGQGSVQAFF.

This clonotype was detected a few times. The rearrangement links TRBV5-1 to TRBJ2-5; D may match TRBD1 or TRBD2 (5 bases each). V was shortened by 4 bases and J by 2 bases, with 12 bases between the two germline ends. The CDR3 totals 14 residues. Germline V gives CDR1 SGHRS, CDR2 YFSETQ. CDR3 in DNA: TGCGCCAGCAGCCCGGGACCGCGGCAAGAGACCCAGTACTTC. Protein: CASSPGPRQETQYF. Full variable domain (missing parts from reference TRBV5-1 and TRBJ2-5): KAGVTQTPRYLIKTRGQQVTLSCSPISGHRSVSWYQQTPGQGLQFLFEYFSETQRNKGNFPGRFSGRQFSNSRSEMNVSTLELGDSALYLCASSPGPRQETQYFGPGTRLLVL.

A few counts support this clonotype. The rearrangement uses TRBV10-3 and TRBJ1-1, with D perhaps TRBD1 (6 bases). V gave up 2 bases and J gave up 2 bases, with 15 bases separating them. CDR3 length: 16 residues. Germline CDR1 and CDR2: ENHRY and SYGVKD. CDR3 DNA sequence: TGTGCCATCAGTGAGACATCGGGACAAGGTAACACTGAAGCTTTCTTT. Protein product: CAISETSGQGNTEAFF.

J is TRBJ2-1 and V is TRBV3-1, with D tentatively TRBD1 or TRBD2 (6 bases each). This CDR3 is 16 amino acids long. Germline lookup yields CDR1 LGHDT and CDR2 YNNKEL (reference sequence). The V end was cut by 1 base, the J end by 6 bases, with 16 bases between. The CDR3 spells CASSQGGARHGNEQFF. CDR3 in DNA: TGTGCCAGCAGCCAAGGGGGGGCCCGCCATGGCAATGAGCAGTTCTTC.